This T cell receptor beta chain was obtained from a study of CD8 T cells in ankylosing spondylitis. V lost 4 bases and J lost 6, with 19 bases in between. The length of the CDR3 is 15 residues. Per germline, CDR1 SGHRS and CDR2 YFSETQ. Overall study findings and caveats: A motif of fewer than ten highly homologous TCR beta variants was seen as apparently characteristic of ankylosing spondylitis blood. The clones that were linked to disease were reported to be significantly enriched in matched synovial fluid samples from ankylosing spondylitis patients. Existing reports had already noted some motif variants in reactive arthritis synovial fluid and blood.

Quantitative 5'-RACE with molecular barcodes produced the TCR beta libraries. TCRdb independently ran MiXCR on the 5' RACE reads; one entry per CDR3 protein. Among fewer than 550,000 distinct CDR3 sequences, approximately 5% were seen once, and the ten largest hold around 3.5%. This clonotype was seen repeatedly, ten times or more. What it recognizes is unknown. This chain connects TRBV5-1 to TRBJ1-2; tentatively, D is TRBD1 (6 bases). The sequence came from a male donor with ankylosing spondylitis. Sequenced: blood, either unsorted or a sorted T cell fraction (not recorded which). The CDR3 coding sequence is TGCGCCAGCAGCCGATTAAGGGGGAAGAGCGATGGCTACACCTTC. It encodes CASSRLRGKSDGYTF.